The 25 T cell receptor beta chains below come from one sample, sequenced in a study of cytomegalovirus exposure and HLA in healthy donors. The PCR contained 60 Vbeta and 13 Jbeta primers. Sequencing used immunoSEQ multiplex PCR; TCRdb keeps in-frame clones, though not all of them. The table includes about 160,000 clones, about 75% detected once. Specimen: PBMCs. The receptors were sampled from a woman between 45 and 60 years old in good health and CMV-seropositive.

This clone occurred a few times. The chain combines TRBV19 with TRBJ2-7, with TRBD2 identical over 11 bases. Germline V gene lookup returns CDR1 LNHDA and CDR2 SQIVND (reference sequence). V trimming: 1 base; J trimming: 3 bases; junction bases outside the gene matches: 5. The CDR3 sequence is 16 residues long. CDR3 nucleotide sequence: TGTGCCAGTAGTATAGGTCGACTAGCGGGGCTCTACGAGCAGTACTTC. As protein: CASSIGRLAGLYEQYF.

The chain employs TRBV30 and TRBJ1-1, with D maybe TRBD1 (5 bases). V lost 3 bases to trimming and J lost 0 bases, with 8 bases between them. The CDR3 runs to 13 residues. Germline V gene data show CDR1 as GTSNPN and CDR2 as SVGIG (reference sequence). This CDR3 is CAWRGGLNTEAFF. The CDR3 DNA reads TGTGCCTGGAGGGGGGGACTGAACACTGAAGCTTTCTTT.

J is TRBJ1-2 and V is TRBV6-5, with 7 bases identical to TRBD1. V was clipped by 0 bases and J by 2 bases; unmatched bases: 3. This CDR3 contains 15 residues. Germline V CDR1 and CDR2: MNHEY, SVGAGI. The CDR3 region is CASSYSWDRNYGYTF. The CDR3 bases are TGTGCCAGCAGTTACTCATGGGACAGAAACTATGGCTACACCTTC.

Only a few counts were recorded for this clone. This sequence joins TRBV7-9 and TRBJ2-7, with D possibly TRBD1 on 6 matching bases. The CDR3 has 13 residues. In germline, CDR1 is SEHNR, CDR2 FQNEAQ (reference sequence). Trimming stripped 5 bases from V and 7 bases from J, with 15 bases between. The CDR3 reads CASSQGWTAEQYF. CDR3 coding DNA: TGTGCCAGCAGCCAAGGTTGGACAGCGGAGCAGTACTTC.

This clone was picked up a small number of times. The V gene is TRBV19, the J gene TRBJ2-1; 10 bases map to TRBD1. Germline-derived CDR1 and CDR2 are LNHDA and SQIVND (reference sequence). The CDR3 contains 15 residues. V was pared by 5 bases and J by 4 bases, with 5 bases of the junction left unmatched. The CDR3 DNA reads as TGTGCCAGTAGTCCAAGGACAGGGGGGTACAATGAGCAGTTCTTC. It encodes CASSPRTGGYNEQFF.

This chain connects TRBV2 to TRBJ2-3, with 9 bases that match TRBD2. Germline assignment: CDR1 SNHLY and CDR2 FYNNEI. V dropped 3 bases and J dropped 2; count of bases not matched to a gene: 3. The CDR3 has 15 residues. The CDR3 spells CASSDLAGLTDTQYF. CDR3 DNA: TGTGCCAGCAGTGATCTAGCGGGACTCACAGATACGCAGTATTTT.

The chain carries TRBV19 and TRBJ1-3, with D unclear. The CDR3 is made up of 15 amino acids. V dropped 2 bases and J dropped 3 bases, with 11 bases sitting between them. Germline CDR1 and CDR2: LNHDA and SQIVND (reference sequence). The CDR3 DNA is TGTGCCAGTAGTATATTTGCGGGCTTTGGAAACACCATATATTTT. This gives the protein CASSIFAGFGNTIYF.

The chain carries TRBV6-1 and TRBJ1-5; D perhaps matches TRBD1 (5 bases). The CDR3 totals 17 residues. The ends were cut back, 4 bases at V and 1 base at J, with 17 bases in the middle. The germline V gene has CDR1 MNHNS and CDR2 SASEGT. For the CDR3, the DNA is TGTGCCAGCAGTGGGGTTGGGGGGATTGGAAGCAATCAGCCCCAGCATTTT. Translated, it gives CASSGVGGIGSNQPQHF.

This clone appeared a single time. The chain recombines TRBV27 with TRBJ1-1; D not resolved. The CDR3 is made up of 13 amino acids. Germline V gives CDR1 MNHEY, CDR2 SMNVEV (reference sequence). V lost 3 bases and J 5 bases, leaving 10 bases between the germline ends. The CDR3 DNA reads as TGTGCCAGCAGTTTGAGGAGGGAAACTGAAGCTTTCTTT. Its translation is CASSLRRETEAFF.

This rearrangement joins TRBV7-6 to TRBJ1-3, with unresolved D. Germline V gene data show CDR1 as SGHVS and CDR2 as FNYEAQ. Trimming took 4 bases from V and 0 from J, leaving 19 bases between them. The CDR3 runs to 18 residues. The CDR3 here is CASSYSPTGLSSGNTIYF. CDR3 in DNA: TGTGCCAGCAGCTATAGCCCCACGGGTTTGAGCTCTGGAAACACCATATATTTT.

This chain uses TRBV19 with TRBJ1-5; 7 bases map to TRBD1. There are 15 residues in the CDR3. Germline V gene lookup returns CDR1 LNHDA and CDR2 SQIVND (reference sequence). V shed 5 bases, J shed 11 bases, and the junction held 15 bases outside the gene matches. As DNA, the CDR3 is TGTGCCAGTAGTGGCACCGGGACAGACCGGGGGTCCCAGCATTTT. This encodes CASSGTGTDRGSQHF.

This sequence joins TRBV5-1 and TRBJ2-1, with 10 bases lining up with TRBD2. Germline trimming cut 3 bases from V and 0 bases from J; bases unmatched to any gene: 3. Germline loops: CDR1 SGHRS, CDR2 YFSETQ. This CDR3 contains 16 residues. CDR3 in amino acids: CASSSGLAASYNEQFF. The CDR3 DNA reads as TGCGCCAGCAGCTCAGGACTAGCGGCCTCCTACAATGAGCAGTTCTTC.

The chain uses TRBV5-4 and TRBJ1-2, with D maybe TRBD1 (5 bases). From germline, CDR1 is SGHNT and CDR2 YYREEE (reference sequence). The CDR3 loop spans 14 amino acids. V was trimmed by 0 bases and J by 4 bases, leaving 10 bases between them. The CDR3 region is CASSLVPGPYGYTF. The CDR3, as DNA: TGTGCCAGCAGCTTGGTCCCAGGGCCCTATGGCTACACCTTC.

V gene TRBV7-9 combines with J gene TRBJ1-2; D unclear. The germline gives CDR1 SEHNR, CDR2 FQNEAQ (reference sequence). The V gene lost 5 bases and the J gene lost 5 bases, with 15 bases spanning the gap. The CDR3 covers 14 residues. The CDR3 spells CASSPAGERYGYTF. The CDR3 bases are TGTGCCAGCAGCCCGGCGGGAGAGCGTTATGGCTACACCTTC.

V gene TRBV19 combines with J gene TRBJ1-2, with a possible D match to TRBD1 (5 bases). This CDR3 has 15 residues. V dropped 4 bases and J dropped 2 bases, with 14 bases sitting between them. Germline V CDR1 and CDR2: LNHDA, SQIVND (reference sequence). The CDR3: CASSTSGGANYGYTF. The CDR3 DNA sequence: TGTGCCAGTAGTACTTCTGGAGGGGCGAACTATGGCTACACCTTC.

The chain has TRBV11-2 and TRBJ2-2, with TRBD2 identical over 10 bases. Per the germline V gene, CDR1 is SGHAT and CDR2 is FQNNGV. The CDR3 has 16 amino acids. V trimming: 4 bases; J trimming: 1 base; junction bases outside the gene matches: 3. CDR3 bases: TGTGCCAGCAGCTCATTAGCGGGGGGGAACACCGGGGAGCTGTTTTTT. This gives the protein CASSSLAGGNTGELFF.

The CDR3 here is CASSPPLTGGRETQYF. CDR3 nucleotides: TGTGCCAGCTCACCACCGCTGACAGGGGGCCGAGAGACCCAGTACTTC. The rearrangement links TRBV18 to TRBJ2-5, with TRBD1 matching over 10 bases. Losses at the gene ends were 0 bases for V and 4 bases for J; bases not matched to a gene: 5. The CDR3 has 16 amino acids. From germline, CDR1 is KGHSH and CDR2 LQKENI.

This chain connects TRBV29-1 to TRBJ2-5; no reliable D call. The CDR3 is 11 residues long. Trimming removed 6 bases at V and 5 bases at J, with 10 bases between. Germline V gene data show CDR1 as SQVTM and CDR2 as ANQGSEA. CDR3 bases: TGCAGCGTGGGCGTTGGTGAGACCCAGTACTTC. Translated, it gives CSVGVGETQYF.

This chain uses TRBV4-1 with TRBJ1-3; D is possibly TRBD1 (6 bases). Germline V gene lookup returns CDR1 MGHRA and CDR2 YSYEKL. V lost 1 base to trimming and J lost 6 bases, with 10 bases between them. This CDR3 is built from 14 residues. The CDR3 sequence is CASSQGGTLNTIYF. In DNA form, the CDR3 reads TGCGCCAGCAGCCAAGGTGGGACACTAAACACCATATATTTT.

The chain carries TRBV2 and TRBJ1-5; D not certain. With 3 bases removed from V and 11 bases from J, the gap between germline ends came to 11 bases. This CDR3 contains 12 residues. Germline V gene sequence: CDR1 SNHLY, CDR2 FYNNEI. The CDR3 reads CASSDSGETQHF. For the CDR3, the DNA is TGTGCCAGCAGTGACTCCGGGGAGACCCAGCATTTT.

The CDR3 sequence is CASSESKGDSRAFF. CDR3 in DNA: TGCGCCAGCAGTGAGTCGAAAGGAGACAGCAGAGCTTTCTTT. The V gene is TRBV10-2, the J gene TRBJ1-1; possible D gene TRBD1, 5 bases. The V gene's germline CDR1 is WSHSY and CDR2 SAAADI. V gave up 0 bases and J gave up 10 bases, with 15 bases separating them. The CDR3 is 14 amino acids.

J is TRBJ1-2 and V is TRBV28; D is perhaps TRBD1 (6 bases). In germline, CDR1 is MDHEN, CDR2 SYDVKM. Trimming took 6 bases from V and 4 from J, leaving 15 bases between them. The CDR3 sequence is 14 residues long. For the CDR3, the DNA is TGTGCCAGCAGAACACAGGGAGAAGGCTATGGCTACACCTTC. This sequence encodes CASRTQGEGYGYTF.

The gene calls are TRBV5-6 and TRBJ1-3; a weak D match, TRBD1 (5 bases). Looked up from germline, CDR1 is SGHDT and CDR2 is YYEEEE. The CDR3 extends over 16 amino acids. The V end lost 2 bases, the J end lost 3 bases, and 15 bases lay between the germline ends. The CDR3 is CASSFNLGGYGNTIYF. The DNA for the CDR3 is TGTGCCAGCAGCTTCAACCTGGGGGGGTATGGAAACACCATATATTTT.

The CDR3 spells CASSLDYQYTGELFF. CDR3 nucleotide sequence: TGTGCCAGCAGCTTAGACTACCAATACACCGGGGAGCTGTTTTTT. This rearrangement joins TRBV11-2 to TRBJ2-2; no reliable D call. The germline gives CDR1 SGHAT, CDR2 FQNNGV. Deletions cut 0 bases from V and 3 bases from J, with 8 bases between. The CDR3 is 15 amino acids.

The chain joins TRBV27 to TRBJ2-1; 16 bases match TRBD2. Germline lookup yields CDR1 MNHEY and CDR2 SMNVEV (reference sequence). CDR3 length: 15 residues. J was trimmed by 7 bases and V by 6 bases; bases with no gene match: 3. CDR3 nucleotides: TGTGCCAGCAGGGGACTAGCGGGGGGGGAAAATGAGCAGTTCTTC. Residues: CASRGLAGGENEQFF.